Each of the 24 T cell receptor beta chains below was sequenced from the same sample in a study of cytomegalovirus exposure and HLA in healthy donors. 13 Jbeta primers and 60 Vbeta primers were used for the PCR. Using immunoSEQ multiplex PCR, the repertoire was profiled, and TCRdb retains in-frame clones only, with some absent. The sample contains about 200,000 clones, 75% to 90% of which appear only once. The specimen sequenced was PBMCs. The receptors were gathered from a woman between 45 and 65 years old in good health and CMV-seropositive.

The chain links TRBV5-6 to TRBJ2-3; 13 nucleotides agree with TRBD2. Germline-derived CDR1 and CDR2 are SGHDT and YYEEEE. This CDR3 has 15 amino acids. The V gene end was trimmed by 5 bases and the J gene end by 6 bases; junction bases not matched to a gene: 6. This chain's CDR3 is CASSLGTSGADTQYF. DNA for the CDR3: TGTGCCAGCAGTCTGGGGACTAGCGGGGCGGATACGCAGTATTTT.

J is TRBJ1-1 and V is TRBV14; tentative D call: TRBD1 (5 bases). Germline loops: CDR1 SGHDN, CDR2 FVKESK. This CDR3 spans 15 amino acids. The germline V and J ends were trimmed by 1 base and 10 bases, with 19 bases remaining between them. In DNA form, the CDR3 reads TGTGCCAGCAGCCAAGGTCCGGGGGAACCTGCAGGAGCTTTCTTT. Translating gives CASSQGPGEPAGAFF.

In DNA form, the CDR3 reads TGTGCCAGCAGCCAAGGACTAGCGGGAGCTGGCACAGATACGCAGTATTTT. Translated: CASSQGLAGAGTDTQYF. This chain connects TRBV28 to TRBJ2-3; 13 nucleotides line up with TRBD2. Germline CDR1 and CDR2: MDHEN and SYDVKM. The CDR3 totals 17 residues. The V and J ends lost 6 bases and 1 base, in that order; junction bases with no gene match: 7.

J is TRBJ2-2 and V is TRBV2, with 13 bases lining up with TRBD2. CDR3 length: 17 residues. V lost 0 bases to trimming and J lost 2 bases; unmatched junction nucleotides: 0. CDR1 is SNHLY, CDR2 FYNNEI, per germline. This CDR3 reads CASSEAGLAGNTGELFF. The CDR3 DNA follows: TGTGCCAGCAGTGAAGCGGGACTAGCGGGAAACACCGGGGAGCTGTTTTTT.

This clone was found once. This chain joins TRBV7-6 and TRBJ2-3, with D possibly being TRBD2 (6 bases). V was pared by 5 bases and J by 11 bases, with 20 bases between. Germline CDR1 is SGHVS and CDR2 is FNYEAQ. This CDR3 has 14 residues. This CDR3 reads CASSRGLPPGGQYF. The CDR3 region has the DNA TGTGCCAGCAGCCGGGGCCTACCCCCCGGGGGGCAGTATTTT.

J is TRBJ2-7 and V is TRBV7-2; weak D call: TRBD2 (5 bases). Between the trimmed V and J ends, which lost 4 bases and 2 bases, there was a span of 15 bases. CDR1 is SGHTA, CDR2 FQGNSA, per germline. The CDR3 loop spans 15 amino acids. The CDR3 nucleotides are TGTGCCAGCAGCTGGACTTTCGAAATTACCTACGAGCAGTACTTC. It codes for CASSWTFEITYEQYF.

This clone appeared a few times. The chain joins TRBV27 to TRBJ2-3; D gene unclear. The CDR3 contains 16 residues. Trimming took 3 bases from V and 3 from J, leaving 16 bases between them. The germline V gene encodes CDR1 MNHEY and CDR2 SMNVEV (reference sequence). The CDR3 sequence is CASSFFRNRETDTQYF. In DNA form, the CDR3 reads TGTGCCAGCAGTTTTTTTCGGAACAGAGAAACAGATACGCAGTATTTT.

The chain couples TRBV7-8 to TRBJ2-5; D call uncertain. The CDR3 is made up of 13 amino acids. V was cut by 5 bases and J by 1 base, with 8 bases left in between. Germline values: CDR1 SGHVS, CDR2 FQNEAQ. CDR3 protein: CASSPDSQETQYF. For the CDR3, the DNA is TGTGCCAGCAGCCCCGACTCCCAAGAGACCCAGTACTTC.

The chain links TRBV18 to TRBJ2-7; TRBD1 agrees at 10 bases. Germline CDR1 is KGHSH and CDR2 is LQKENI. V gave up 5 bases and J gave up 6 bases; unmatched junction bases: 13. The CDR3 totals 16 residues. The DNA of the CDR3 is TGTGCCAGCTCAACCACGGTCGGGACAGGGGCACCCGAGCAGTACTTC. Encoded protein: CASSTTVGTGAPEQYF.

The chain uses TRBV28 and TRBJ2-1; 9 bases agree with TRBD2. Looked up from germline, CDR1 is MDHEN and CDR2 is SYDVKM. The CDR3 is made up of 14 amino acids. V shed 5 bases, J shed 10 bases, and the junction held 9 bases outside the gene matches. CDR3 DNA: TGTGCCAGCAGTGGGCTAGCGGGACCATGGGAGCAGTTCTTC. Its protein product is CASSGLAGPWEQFF.

This sequence joins TRBV2 and TRBJ1-4, with no clear D. V was clipped by 5 bases and J by 1 base, with 5 bases between them. This CDR3 is built from 13 residues. Per germline, CDR1 SNHLY and CDR2 FYNNEI. The CDR3 reads CASSFRTNEKLFF. The DNA for the CDR3 is TGTGCCAGCAGTTTTAGAACTAATGAAAAACTGTTTTTT.

The chain combines TRBV28 with TRBJ2-1; 10 bases are shared with TRBD1. In germline, CDR1 is MDHEN, CDR2 SYDVKM. The CDR3 spans 16 residues. V lost 5 bases, J lost 7 bases, and 11 bases stayed unmatched. The CDR3 spells CASSPTRQGAGNEQFF. As DNA, the CDR3 is TGTGCCAGCAGTCCCACCCGACAGGGGGCAGGGAATGAGCAGTTCTTC.

The chain uses TRBV7-9 and TRBJ1-5; D gene ambiguous. The length of the CDR3 is 14 residues. V gave up 5 bases and J gave up 4 bases, with 12 bases separating them. Germline-derived CDR1 and CDR2 are SEHNR and FQNEAQ (reference sequence). CDR3 in DNA: TGTGCCAGCAGCCTATCCGGGAGAAATCAGCCCCAGCATTTT. Its translation: CASSLSGRNQPQHF. Filled out from reference TRBV7-9 and TRBJ1-5, the complete variable domain reads DTGVSQNPRHKITKRGQNVTFRCDPISEHNRLYWYRQTLGQGPEFLTYFQNEAQLEKSRLLSDRFSAERPKGSFSTLEIQRTEQGDSAMYLCASSLSGRNQPQHFGDGTRLSIL.

V and J are TRBV18 and TRBJ2-2, with a weak D call TRBD1 (5 bases). The CDR3 runs to 13 residues. The V gene's germline CDR1 is KGHSH and CDR2 LQKENI. The ends were cut back, 5 bases at V and 1 base at J, with 5 bases in the middle. Written as DNA, the CDR3 is TGTGCCAGCTCAGACAGGAACACCGGGGAGCTGTTTTTT. Translating it yields CASSDRNTGELFF.

The chain joins TRBV5-4 to TRBJ2-3; a weak D match, TRBD2 (6 bases). The CDR3 covers 13 residues. Germline V gives CDR1 SGHNT, CDR2 YYREEE (reference sequence). V was trimmed by 4 bases and J by 6 bases, leaving 12 bases between them. The CDR3 DNA is TGTGCCAGCAGCGGGGACTTCATGGATACGCAGTATTTT. It encodes CASSGDFMDTQYF.

The rearrangement joins TRBV28 to TRBJ1-2; 10 bases are a match to TRBD1. The trim removed 4 bases at V and 8 bases at J, leaving 10 bases unmatched. CDR1 and CDR2 from the germline V gene are MDHEN and SYDVKM. The CDR3 consists of 15 residues. The CDR3 sequence is CASSSPPGQGEGYTF. CDR3 in DNA: TGTGCCAGCAGTTCCCCCCCCGGACAGGGGGAGGGCTACACCTTC.

V gene TRBV6-5 combines with J gene TRBJ1-3; D ambiguous. Per the germline V gene, CDR1 is MNHEY and CDR2 is SVGAGI. The CDR3 is 15 amino acids. V lost 0 bases, J lost 4 bases, and 10 bases lay in between. CDR3 sequence reads: CASSYSGSMGNTIYF. In DNA, the CDR3 is TGTGCCAGCAGTTACTCAGGGAGCATGGGAAACACCATATATTTT.

The rearrangement uses TRBV15 and TRBJ1-1; unclear D gene. CDR1 is LNHNV, CDR2 YYDKDF, per germline (reference sequence). This CDR3 is 14 amino acids long. Trimming shortened V by 0 bases and J by 7 bases, and 12 bases separated the two germline ends. The chain's CDR3 is CATSRDRVRDEAFF. CDR3 nucleotide sequence: TGTGCCACCAGCAGAGATAGAGTGAGAGATGAAGCTTTCTTT.

This clone was seen a few times. The CDR3 DNA follows: TGCGCCAGCAGCCAACTAGCGGGGAGCTCCTACAATGAGCAGTTCTTC. It codes for CASSQLAGSSYNEQFF. The chain couples TRBV5-1 to TRBJ2-1; 10 nucleotides line up with TRBD2. With V trimmed by 4 bases and J by 0 bases, 4 bases remained unmatched. Germline CDR1 is SGHRS and CDR2 is YFSETQ. The CDR3 has 16 residues.

The rearrangement uses TRBV10-3 and TRBJ2-3; TRBD1 matches 7 bases. The CDR3 is 15 amino acids. In germline, CDR1 is ENHRY, CDR2 SYGVKD. V lost 8 bases and J lost 1; bases outside the gene matches: 9. The CDR3 sequence is CAISEGAMGTDTQYF. The CDR3 DNA is TGTGCCATCTCAGAGGGGGCCATGGGCACAGATACGCAGTATTTT.

The table lists this clone with a few counts. As DNA, the CDR3 is TGTGCCATCAGTGTTAATGTCGGTGAGACCCAGTACTTC. Protein sequence: CAISVNVGETQYF. The rearrangement links TRBV10-3 to TRBJ2-5; no definite D call. The CDR3 is 13 amino acids. Deletions cut 4 bases from V and 5 bases from J, with 11 bases between. CDR1 ENHRY and CDR2 SYGVKD come from the germline V gene.

The chain links TRBV6-6 to TRBJ2-5; D perhaps matches TRBD1 (5 bases). CDR1 MNHNY and CDR2 SVGAGI come from the germline V gene (reference sequence). Deletions cut 5 bases from V and 0 bases from J, with 13 bases between. This CDR3 contains 15 residues. The CDR3 reads CASSPQGVNQETQYF. The CDR3 bases are TGTGCCAGCAGTCCGCAGGGTGTTAACCAAGAGACCCAGTACTTC.

This clone appeared a few times. This chain links TRBV7-2 with TRBJ2-5; the match to TRBD1 covers 7 bases. The CDR3 sequence is 15 residues long. V lost 1 base to trimming and J lost 5 bases; unmatched junction nucleotides: 7. Looked up from germline, CDR1 is SGHTA and CDR2 is FQGNSA. CDR3 DNA sequence: TGTGCCAGCAGCTTAGGACAGGGAAGAGGGGAGACCCAGTACTTC. Residues: CASSLGQGRGETQYF.

A remark on this clone: Other nucleotide sequences in the sample specify the same CDR3. The chain recombines TRBV9 with TRBJ2-5, with 8 bases aligning to TRBD2. The V gene end was trimmed by 2 bases and the J gene end by 1 base; junction bases not matched to a gene: 4. The CDR3 sequence is 15 residues long. Germline values: CDR1 SGDLS, CDR2 YYNGEE. The CDR3 loop is CASSVAGGLQETQYF. In DNA form, the CDR3 reads TGTGCCAGCAGCGTCGCGGGGGGACTCCAAGAGACCCAGTACTTC.